Described below is a single T cell receptor (beta chain) sequence and its context. Its antigen is as yet unknown. TCRdb keeps only in-frame clones here, not all; method: immunoSEQ multiplex PCR. Its table lists about 22,000 clones. The data belong to a study of T cells in women clearing cervical HPV infection. Study-level information: Controls gave blood once infection was undetectable; cases at lesion identification. Study-wide results and caveats: CIN3+ cases had significantly higher TCR repertoire richness than controls, but evenness did not differ.

Material for sequencing was blood buffy coat. The receptor's source is a woman between 18 and 70 years old with a cervical HPV16 infection that either progressed to CIN3+ or cleared (not recorded which).

Incomplete CDR3 DNA: TGCGCCAGCAGCTTGTATAGTGGACAGCAAGAGACC. Translated: CASSLYSGQQET. Given in full, the CDR3 is CASSLYSGQQETQYF. This chain links TRBV5-1 with TRBJ2-5, with D tentatively TRBD1 (6 bases). Read sequence stops 3 residues before the CDR3 end, and the germline J gene provides the missing end. The CDR3 runs 15 residues. The V gene lost 1 base and the J gene lost 2 bases, with 12 bases spanning the gap. Per the germline V gene, CDR1 is SGHRS and CDR2 is YFSETQ.